The T cell receptor beta chain described here comes from a study of cytomegalovirus exposure and HLA in healthy donors. Study-level results: In vitro, three CMV-associated chains proved specific for CMV antigens.

The trim removed 5 bases at V and 3 bases at J, leaving 6 bases unmatched. This CDR3 has 15 residues. The PCR made use of 60 Vbeta and 13 Jbeta primers. TCRdb keeps only in-frame clones here, not all; method: immunoSEQ multiplex PCR. The repertoire holds 150,000 to 200,000 clones, around 80% seen once, with more than 0.5% in the top ten. Details on this clone: The antigen is undetermined.

This receptor was taken from a woman between 45 and 60 years old in good health and CMV-seronegative. V and J are TRBV6-7 and TRBJ1-5, with 8 bases lining up with TRBD1. TRBV6-7 is an ORF, with its function uncertain. The sequenced sample consisted of PBMCs. For the CDR3, the DNA is TGTGCCAGCAGTCAACAGGGGGGATACAATCAGCCCCAGCATTTT. Amino acids: CASSQQGGYNQPQHF.